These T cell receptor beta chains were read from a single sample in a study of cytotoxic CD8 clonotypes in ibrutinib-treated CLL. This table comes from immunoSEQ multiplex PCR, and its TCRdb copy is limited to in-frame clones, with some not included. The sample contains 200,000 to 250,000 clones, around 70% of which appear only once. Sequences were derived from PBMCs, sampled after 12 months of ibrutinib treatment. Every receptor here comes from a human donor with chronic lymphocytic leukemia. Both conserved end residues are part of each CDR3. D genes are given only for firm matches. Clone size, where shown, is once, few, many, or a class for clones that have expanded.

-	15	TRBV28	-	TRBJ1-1	TGTGCCAGCAGTTTTTCCAGGGCGGCTGGGACTGAAGCTTTCTTT	CASSFSRAAGTEAFF
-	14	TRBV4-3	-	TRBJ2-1	TGCGCCAGCAGCCACCCGGACTACCCCCATGAGCAGTTCTTC	CASSHPDYPHEQFF
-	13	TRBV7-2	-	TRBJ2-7	TGTGCCAGCAGGCAACAGGGTACCTACGAGCAGTACTTC	CASRQQGTYEQYF
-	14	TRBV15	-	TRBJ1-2	TGTGCCACCAGCAGGCTTCCGGGCTGGGATGGCTACACCTTC	CATSRLPGWDGYTF
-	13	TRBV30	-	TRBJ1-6	TGTGCCTGGAACGAGTTAAGGAATTCACCCCTCCACTTT	CAWNELRNSPLHF
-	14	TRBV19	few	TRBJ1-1	TGTGCCAGTGTCACGGGACCCGCAGGTACTGAAGCTTTCTTT	CASVTGPAGTEAFF
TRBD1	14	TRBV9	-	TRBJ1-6	TGTGCCAGCAGCGGGGACAGGGGAGATTCACCCCTCCACTTT	CASSGDRGDSPLHF
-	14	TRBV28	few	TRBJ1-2	TGTGCCAGCAGGACCACCCAGGGCGGCTATGGCTACACCTTC	CASRTTQGGYGYTF
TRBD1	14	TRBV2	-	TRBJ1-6	TGTGCCAGCAGACCACAGGGGAATAATTCACCCCTCCACTTT	CASRPQGNNSPLHF
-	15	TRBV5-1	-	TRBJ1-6	TGCGCCAGCAGGGATGACAGGAATTATAATTCACCCCTCCACTTT	CASRDDRNYNSPLHF
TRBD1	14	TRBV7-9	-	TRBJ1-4	TGTGCCAGCAGCGATGACAGGGACGGCGAAAAACTGTTTTTT	CASSDDRDGEKLFF
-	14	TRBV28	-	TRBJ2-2	TGTGCCTCCAGGGTAGGGGGAGGAACCGGGGAGCTGTTTTTT	CASRVGGGTGELFF
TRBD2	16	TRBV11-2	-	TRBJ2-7	TGTGCCAGCAGCCTCAATAGGGCTAGCGGTCCCTACGAGCAGTACTTC	CASSLNRASGPYEQYF
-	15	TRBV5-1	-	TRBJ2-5	TGCGCCAGCAGCCCAGGGGGGAGGTTCAGGGAGACCCAGTACTTC	CASSPGGRFRETQYF
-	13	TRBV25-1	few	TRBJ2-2	TGTGCCAGCACTCCCCCTCACACCGGGGAGCTGTTTTTT	CASTPPHTGELFF
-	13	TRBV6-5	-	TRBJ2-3	TGTGCCACCCATAACCCAAACACAGATACGCAGTATTTT	CATHNPNTDTQYF
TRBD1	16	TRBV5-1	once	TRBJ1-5	TGCGCCAGCAGCTTGGGTATACAGGGGGGCAATCAGCCCCAGCATTTT	CASSLGIQGGNQPQHF
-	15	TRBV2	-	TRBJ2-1	TGTGCCAGCAGTGAAGACAGGAGCTCCTACAATGAGCAGTTCTTC	CASSEDRSSYNEQFF
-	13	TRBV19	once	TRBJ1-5	TGTGCGGGCGGGGAAGGGGGCAATCAGCCCCAGCATTTT	CAGGEGGNQPQHF
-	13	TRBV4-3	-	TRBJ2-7	TGCGCCAGCAGCCAAGAGGGGGGATCCGGGCAGTACTTC	CASSQEGGSGQYF
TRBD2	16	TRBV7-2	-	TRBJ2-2	TGTGCCAGCAGCCGACTAGCGGGAGGAGGCACCGGGGAGCTGTTTTTT	CASSRLAGGGTGELFF
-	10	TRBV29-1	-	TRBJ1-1	TGCAGCGTTGTGGAAACGGGAGCTTTCTTT	CSVVETGAFF
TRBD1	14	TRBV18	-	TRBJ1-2	TGTGCCAGCTCACCGAGGACAGGGGGTTATGGCTACACCTTC	CASSPRTGGYGYTF
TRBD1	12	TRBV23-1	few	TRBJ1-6	TGCGCCGTACAGGGGAGAAATTCACCCCTCCACTTT	CAVQGRNSPLHF
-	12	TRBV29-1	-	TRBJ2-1	TGCAGCGCTCTCAAAGGAGCGGGTGAGCAGTTCTTC	CSALKGAGEQFF
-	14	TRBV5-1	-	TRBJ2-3	TGCGCCAGCAGCTTGGTGACCTACACAGATACGCAGTATTTT	CASSLVTYTDTQYF
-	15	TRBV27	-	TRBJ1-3	TGTGCCAGCAGTTTATCGGGGGTAGCTGGAAACACCATATATTTT	CASSLSGVAGNTIYF
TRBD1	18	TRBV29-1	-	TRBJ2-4	TGCAGCGTCCTACCGGGACAGGGACTCAAAGAGGCCAAAAACATTCAGTACTTC	CSVLPGQGLKEAKNIQYF
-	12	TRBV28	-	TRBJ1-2	TGTGCCAGCTTTAGAGGTAATGGTGGCTACACCTTC	CASFRGNGGYTF
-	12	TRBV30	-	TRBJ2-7	TGTGCCTGGCGTACAGGGTCCTACGAGCAGTACTTC	CAWRTGSYEQYF
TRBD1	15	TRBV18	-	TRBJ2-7	TGTGCCAGCTCACCGATCGGACAGGGGGGCAACGAGCAGTACTTC	CASSPIGQGGNEQYF
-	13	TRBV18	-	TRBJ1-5	TGTGCCAGCTCACAGAATAGCAATCAGCCCCAGCATTTT	CASSQNSNQPQHF
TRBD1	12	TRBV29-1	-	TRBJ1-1	TGCAGCGTTAAACAGGGGGCCGCTGAAGCTTTCTTT	CSVKQGAAEAFF
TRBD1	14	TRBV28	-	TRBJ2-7	TGTGCCAGCAGTCTCGACAGGGTAAATGACGAGCAGTACTTC	CASSLDRVNDEQYF
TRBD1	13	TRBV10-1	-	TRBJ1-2	TGCGCCAGCAGTGAGTCCACAGGGGATGGCTACACCTTC	CASSESTGDGYTF
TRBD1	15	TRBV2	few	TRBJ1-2	TGTGCCAGCTATGAGGGACAGGGGGCTCTCTATGGCTACACCTTC	CASYEGQGALYGYTF
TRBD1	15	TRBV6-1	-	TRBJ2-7	TGTGCCAGCAGTGAAGAGCGGACAGGGGGCTACGAGCAGTACTTC	CASSEERTGGYEQYF
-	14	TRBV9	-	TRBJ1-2	TGTGCCAGCAGCGTAGGTGGGGCGGGCTATGGCTACACCTTC	CASSVGGAGYGYTF
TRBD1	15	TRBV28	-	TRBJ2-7	TGTGCCAGCAGAGCACAGGGGGGCAGGTCCTACGAGCAGTACTTC	CASRAQGGRSYEQYF
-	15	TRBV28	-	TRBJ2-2	TGTGCCAGCAGTTTATCAGGACCGAACACCGGGGAGCTGTTTTTT	CASSLSGPNTGELFF
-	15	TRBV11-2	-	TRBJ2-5	TGTGCCAGCAGCTCACAGGAAGGGGGTGGGGAGACCCAGTACTTC	CASSSQEGGGETQYF
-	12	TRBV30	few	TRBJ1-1	TGTGCCTGGAGTTTAAGGGGCACTGAAGCTTTCTTT	CAWSLRGTEAFF
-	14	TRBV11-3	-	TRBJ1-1	TGTGCCAGCAGCTTAGCTGCCCGTCCCACTGAAGCTTTCTTT	CASSLAARPTEAFF
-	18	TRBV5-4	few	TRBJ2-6	TGTGCCAGCAGCTTAGGAGGCAGGACCTACTCTGGGGCCAACGTCCTGACTTTC	CASSLGGRTYSGANVLTF
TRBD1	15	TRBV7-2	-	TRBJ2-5	TGTGCCAGCAGCCGGGCCGGGACAGGGAAGGAGACCCAGTACTTC	CASSRAGTGKETQYF
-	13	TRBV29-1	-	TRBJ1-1	TGCAGCGTTGACAAAGGCCCCAGCACTGAAGCTTTCTTT	CSVDKGPSTEAFF
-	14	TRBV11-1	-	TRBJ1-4	TGTGCCAGCAGCTTTGGACCGGCGGCCGAAAAACTGTTTTTT	CASSFGPAAEKLFF
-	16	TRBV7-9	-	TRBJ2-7	TGTGCCAGCAGCCCGAAGGCGGCAGGAAATTCCTACGAGCAGTACTTC	CASSPKAAGNSYEQYF
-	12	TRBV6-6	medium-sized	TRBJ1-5	TGTGCCAGCAGGACGCGGGACCAGCCCCAGCATTTT	CASRTRDQPQHF
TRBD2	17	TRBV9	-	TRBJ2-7	TGTGCCAGCAGCGTAGGGGATGGGCTAGCGGCCACCTACGAGCAGTACTTC	CASSVGDGLAATYEQYF
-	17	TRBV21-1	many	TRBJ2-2	TGTGCCAGCAGCAAAGGGTGGGAGCGGGAGGAGACCGGGGAGCTGTTTTTT	CASSKGWEREETGELFF
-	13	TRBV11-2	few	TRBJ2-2	TGTGCCAGCAGCTTAGATGGCGTCGGGGAGCTGTTTTTT	CASSLDGVGELFF
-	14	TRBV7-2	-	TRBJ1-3	TGTGCCAGCAGCTTAGTAACGTCTGGAAACACCATATATTTT	CASSLVTSGNTIYF
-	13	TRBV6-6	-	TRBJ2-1	TGTGCCAGCACCACCACAGGGTACAATGAGCAGTTCTTC	CASTTTGYNEQFF
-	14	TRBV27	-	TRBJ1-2	TGTGCCAGCAGTAGTCAAGGCGGTGTCTATGGCTACACCTTC	CASSSQGGVYGYTF